Presented here are 23 T cell receptor beta chains from one specimen sequenced in a study of blood T cells in healthy people across ages. Using a J-beta primer mix together with a sample-barcoded 5' primer, a second PCR was run for 7 to 11 cycles. TCRdb itself ran the 5' RACE reads through MiXCR, one entry per CDR3 protein. The sample lists about 720,000 distinct CDR3 sequences, approximately 25% occurring once. The data were also submitted as part of a second study, on T cells of mothers and their children.

What was sequenced was blood. Receptor source: a boy aged 5-17 years in good health.

The sample holds a few counts of this clonotype. This sequence joins TRBV4-3 and TRBJ1-5; the D gene is possibly TRBD1 (5 bases). V gave up 0 bases and J gave up 0 bases, with 9 bases separating them. Germline V gives CDR1 LGHNA, CDR2 YSLEER. CDR3 length equals 16 residues. The DNA for the CDR3 is TGCGCCAGCAGCCAAGATTACGGGGGTAGCAATCAGCCCCAGCATTTT. Translation gives CASSQDYGGSNQPQHF.

V and J are TRBV29-1 and TRBJ2-1; tentative D call: TRBD1 (5 bases). This CDR3 is built from 14 residues. V lost 0 bases, J lost 6 bases, and 12 bases lay in between. The germline V gene encodes CDR1 SQVTM and CDR2 ANQGSEA. CDR3 region: CSVEDRMDTNEQFF. In DNA, the CDR3 is TGCAGCGTTGAAGACAGGATGGACACCAATGAGCAGTTCTTC.

In this sample, this clonotype turned up a few times. The chain carries TRBV28 and TRBJ2-6; D is unclear. This CDR3 has 15 residues. V lost 7 bases and J 0 bases, leaving 10 bases between the germline ends. The germline gives CDR1 MDHEN, CDR2 SYDVKM. Here the CDR3 reads CASTAASSGANVLTF. In DNA, the CDR3 is TGTGCCAGCACCGCCGCTTCCTCTGGGGCCAACGTCCTGACTTTC.

V gene TRBV6-6 combines with J gene TRBJ2-1, with TRBD1 as a possible D gene (8 bases). The CDR3 length is 15 residues. Trimming left V 2 bases short and J 5 bases short, with 13 bases between. Germline CDR1 is MNHNY and CDR2 is SVGAGI (reference sequence). CDR3 nucleotides: TGTGCCAGCAGTTACGTACAGGGGGGGAACAATGAGCAGTTCTTC. The encoded protein is CASSYVQGGNNEQFF.

In regard to this clonotype: Germline is not matched at one junction end, which may reflect a read error. The rearrangement links TRBV24-1 to TRBJ2-3, with TRBD1 matching 7 bases. CDR3 length equals 11 residues. CDR1 and CDR2 from the germline V gene are KGHDR and SFDVKD. The CDR3, as DNA: TGTGCCACAGGGGGCACAGATACGCACTATTTT. Translating it yields CATGGTDTHYF.

This clonotype was seen a handful of times. It may be a read error: a sequence one base away is much more abundant. The rearrangement links TRBV20-1 to TRBJ2-1; D possibly matches TRBD1 or TRBD2 (5 bases each). The end of the DNA is better explained by TRBJ2-7, so the J call may be wrong. The germline CDR1 and CDR2 sequences are DFQATT and SNEGSKA (reference sequence). The CDR3 loop spans 14 amino acids. In DNA, the CDR3 is TGCAGTACTAGGGGCGCGGCAGGCCCTTACGAGCAGTACTTC. Protein sequence: CSTRGAAGPYEQYF.

J is TRBJ1-5 and V is TRBV28; D is perhaps TRBD1 (5 bases). Germline V gene sequence: CDR1 MDHEN, CDR2 SYDVKM. The V end lost 2 bases, the J end lost 1 base, and 9 bases lay between the germline ends. This CDR3 has 15 residues. This chain's CDR3 is CASSLMGPSNQPQHF. CDR3 in DNA: TGTGCCAGCAGTTTAATGGGGCCAAGCAATCAGCCCCAGCATTTT.

The J gene is TRBJ1-5, the V gene TRBV20-1, with TRBD1 identical over 7 bases. Germline lookup yields CDR1 DFQATT and CDR2 SNEGSKA (reference sequence). This CDR3 is 16 amino acids long. V lost 2 bases and J lost 0; bases outside the gene matches: 7. CDR3 sequence: CSARFQGVFSNQPQHF. CDR3 coding DNA: TGCAGTGCTAGATTTCAGGGGGTCTTTAGCAATCAGCCCCAGCATTTT.

CDR3 region: CASSQDQVTGGSGGYTF. The CDR3, as DNA: TGCGCCAGCAGCCAAGATCAAGTGACAGGGGGATCGGGCGGCTACACCTTC. J is TRBJ1-2 and V is TRBV4-3; 9 bases are a match to TRBD1. CDR1 is LGHNA and CDR2 is YSLEER in the germline V gene. V trimming: 0 bases; J trimming: 8 bases; junction bases outside the gene matches: 13. The CDR3 contains 17 residues.

CDR3 sequence reads: CATSRASGRRTDTQYF. The CDR3, as DNA: TGTGCCACCAGCAGAGCAAGCGGGAGGAGGACAGATACGCAGTATTTT. V and J are TRBV15 and TRBJ2-3; 9 nucleotides agree with TRBD2. J was trimmed by 3 bases and V by 1 base; bases with no gene match: 5. The CDR3 loop spans 16 amino acids. Looked up from germline, CDR1 is LNHNV and CDR2 is YYDKDF (reference sequence).

There are a few counts of this clonotype. This chain links TRBV9 with TRBJ1-2, with D unclear. V lost 4 bases and J lost 1, with 11 bases in between. The germline V gene has CDR1 SGDLS and CDR2 YYNGEE. This CDR3 spans 14 amino acids. The chain's CDR3 is CASSSWTDNYGYTF. The CDR3 bases are TGTGCCAGCAGCTCCTGGACGGATAACTATGGCTACACCTTC.

The table lists this clonotype with a few counts. The V call is TRBV29-1, the J call TRBJ2-7; 7 positions match TRBD1. The tail of the sequence fits TRBJ2-5 better, so the J call may be wrong. This CDR3 region has 14 residues. Germline V gene data show CDR1 as SQVTM and CDR2 as ANQGSEA. This CDR3 reads CSVEKGDSQETQYF. CDR3 coding DNA: TGCAGCGTTGAAAAGGGGGACAGTCAAGAGACCCAGTACTTC.

The rearrangement joins TRBV7-9 to TRBJ2-6; perhaps TRBD1 as D (5 bases). Germline V lookup: CDR1 SEHNR, CDR2 FQNEAQ (reference sequence). This CDR3 has 15 residues. V was clipped by 5 bases and J by 2 bases, with 10 bases between them. CDR3: CASSRRDPGANVLTF. CDR3 nucleotide sequence: TGTGCCAGCAGCCGCAGGGATCCTGGGGCCAACGTCCTGACTTTC.

The chain employs TRBV20-1 and TRBJ2-3, with no clear D. The CDR3 has 11 amino acids. Germline V gives CDR1 DFQATT, CDR2 SNEGSKA (reference sequence). V was trimmed by 1 base and J by 6 bases, leaving 5 bases between them. The CDR3 protein is CSARGGDTQYF. Here the CDR3 DNA reads TGCAGTGCTAGAGGTGGGGATACGCAGTATTTT.

This clonotype was seen only a few times. The V and J genes are TRBV29-1 and TRBJ2-6; D remains unclear. V gave up 0 bases and J gave up 0 bases, with 3 bases separating them. The germline V gene has CDR1 SQVTM and CDR2 ANQGSEA. This CDR3 has 14 residues. The CDR3 spells CSVEEFSGANVLTF. In nucleotides, the CDR3 is TGCAGCGTTGAAGAGTTCTCTGGGGCCAACGTCCTGACTTTC.

The rearrangement uses TRBV20-1 and TRBJ2-7; TRBD2 matches 10 bases. The germline gives CDR1 DFQATT, CDR2 SNEGSKA (reference sequence). The CDR3 covers 14 residues. J was trimmed by 0 bases and V by 6 bases; bases with no gene match: 5. The chain's CDR3 is CSAPGLADSYEQYF. The CDR3 nucleotides read TGCAGTGCACCCGGACTAGCGGACTCCTACGAGCAGTACTTC.

This chain connects TRBV6-2 or TRBV6-3 to TRBJ1-1; D not certain. The germline CDR1 and CDR2 sequences are MNHEY and SVGEGT. The CDR3 covers 14 residues. With 4 bases removed from V and 4 bases from J, the gap between germline ends came to 13 bases. The CDR3 protein is CASSFTEGGTEAFF. DNA of the CDR3: TGTGCCAGCAGTTTTACCGAGGGAGGCACTGAAGCTTTCTTT.

This clonotype was seen only a few times. The rearrangement joins TRBV29-1 to TRBJ2-5; 11 bases map to TRBD2. The J call may be wrong; the DNA end is better matched by TRBJ2-1. The CDR3 runs to 16 residues. Germline assignment: CDR1 SQVTM and CDR2 ANQGSEA. The CDR3 region has the DNA TGCAGCCCGAAAAACTATAGCGGGAGGGGGTCGAATGAGCAGTTCTTC. This translates into CSPKNYSGRGSNEQFF.

The V gene is TRBV24-1, the J gene TRBJ2-2, with D maybe TRBD2 (7 bases). The CDR3 covers 16 residues. Germline CDR1 and CDR2: KGHDR and SFDVKD. Trimming removed 4 bases at V and 1 base at J, with 12 bases between. The DNA of the CDR3 is TGTGCCACCAGTGAGGGAGGGGGGATGAACACCGGGGAGCTGTTTTTT. This translates into CATSEGGGMNTGELFF.

This clonotype was seen only a few times. The rearrangement uses TRBV2 and TRBJ2-5, with unresolved D. Germline V lookup: CDR1 SNHLY, CDR2 FYNNEI. The CDR3 is 12 amino acids. V dropped 7 bases and J dropped 2 bases, with 8 bases sitting between them. CDR3 sequence reads: CASTRIQETQYF. CDR3 bases: TGTGCCAGCACTAGGATTCAAGAGACCCAGTACTTC.

In its sample, this clonotype was seen a few times. This rearrangement joins TRBV7-2 to TRBJ2-7; perhaps TRBD2 as D (5 bases). Germline loops: CDR1 SGHTA, CDR2 FQGNSA. CDR3 length equals 14 residues. Trimming shortened V by 2 bases and J by 7 bases, and 15 bases separated the two germline ends. CDR3 DNA: TGTGCCAGCAGCTTAAGCGAGGGAATGGGGGAGCAGTACTTC. Residues: CASSLSEGMGEQYF.

The chain links TRBV10-3 to TRBJ2-7; the D is unclear. This CDR3 region has 13 residues. CDR1 and CDR2 (germline): ENHRY, SYGVKD. V was cut by 4 bases and J by 2 bases, with 9 bases left in between. CDR3 protein: CAISARTAYEQYF. The CDR3 coding sequence is TGTGCCATCAGTGCAAGGACGGCCTACGAGCAGTACTTC.

This chain connects TRBV20-1 to TRBJ2-5; tentatively, D is TRBD1 (5 bases). The CDR3 loop spans 13 amino acids. Trimming removed 6 bases from V and 1 base from J, with 12 bases in between. Germline CDR1 DFQATT, CDR2 SNEGSKA (reference sequence). CDR3 nucleotides: TGCAGTGCCAGGAGACAGTTCCAAGAGACCCAGTACTTC. This translates into CSARRQFQETQYF.